This T cell receptor beta chain was found in a study of CD8 T cells in Susac syndrome. CDR3 length: 15 amino acids. The germline V and J ends were trimmed by 6 bases and 4 bases, with 15 bases remaining between them. CDR1 SNHLY and CDR2 FYNNEI come from the germline V gene. Random hexamers primed reverse transcription of roughly 0.45 to 1 ug RNA. Amplification of TCR beta CDR3 used immunoSEQ multiplex PCR across 54 Vbeta and 13 Jbeta. TCRdb recomputed calls from the immunoSEQ multiplex PCR reads with MiXCR, one row per CDR3 protein. Among 150,000 to 180,000 distinct CDR3 sequences listed, over 85% were seen once.

The receptor comes from a human donor with multiple sclerosis. The sequenced material came from CD8+ T cells from PBMCs. This sequence joins TRBV2 and TRBJ1-4; maybe TRBD1 (5 bases). The CDR3 spells CASRSTGRGNEKLFF. In DNA, the CDR3 is TGTGCCAGCAGATCAACAGGAAGGGGTAATGAAAAACTGTTTTTT.